This T cell receptor beta chain was recorded in a study of T cells in women clearing cervical HPV infection. The germline gives CDR1 LNHDA, CDR2 SQIVND (reference sequence). Trimming shortened V by 3 bases and J by 9 bases, and 9 bases separated the two germline ends. CDR3 length: 12 amino acids. The table came from immunoSEQ multiplex PCR; TCRdb's copy has only in-frame clones and leaves some out. The table lists some 41,000 clones, with 4.5% to 6% in the top ten. Of note for this clone: Coverage ceases 3 residues before the CDR3 finishes, and the germline J gene fills in the end.

The sequenced material came from blood buffy coat. The source is a woman between 18 and 70 years old with a cervical HPV16 infection that either progressed to CIN3+ or cleared (not recorded which). The chain couples TRBV19 to TRBJ1-5; D uncertain. The CDR3 protein is CASSILRGPQHF. The part of the CDR3 DNA that was read is TGTGCCAGTAGTATCCTGCGGGGGCCC.